The 23 T cell receptor beta chains reported below all come from one sample, sequenced in a study of T cells after yellow fever vaccination. From the 5' RACE reads, TCRdb called clonotypes with MiXCR, one entry per CDR3 protein. The repertoire holds a few hundred thousand distinct CDR3 sequences, with around 8.1% as singletons. The specimen comprised PBMCs, sampled more than 40 days after the first yellow fever vaccination. Receptors originate from a man between 18 and 29 years old who received the YFV17D yellow fever vaccine.

The table lists this clonotype with many counts. This sequence joins TRBV18 and TRBJ2-7; D gene uncertain. The CDR3 spans 14 residues. The V end lost 3 bases, the J end lost 3 bases, and 12 bases lay between the germline ends. Germline V gives CDR1 KGHSH, CDR2 LQKENI. CDR3 in DNA: TGTGCCAGCTCACCTTCGAGGCAGGTCTACGAGCAGTACTTC. Residues: CASSPSRQVYEQYF.

The J gene is TRBJ1-1, the V gene TRBV9; D might be TRBD1 (5 bases). V lost 1 base, J lost 3 bases, and 16 bases lay in between. The CDR3 is made up of 16 amino acids. Germline CDR1 reads SGDLS; CDR2 reads YYNGEE. The CDR3 reads CASSVSETETYTEAFF. Here the CDR3 DNA reads TGTGCCAGCAGCGTATCGGAGACAGAAACTTACACTGAAGCTTTCTTT.

V and J are TRBV12-3 or TRBV12-4 and TRBJ1-1; D is perhaps TRBD1 (5 bases). Trimming took 8 bases from V and 0 from J, leaving 13 bases between them. CDR3 length: 14 amino acids. CDR3 region: CASLPGGVNTEAFF. The CDR3 coding sequence is TGTGCCAGCCTCCCCGGGGGGGTGAACACTGAAGCTTTCTTT.

The chain has TRBV12-3 or TRBV12-4 and TRBJ2-2; D is unresolved. The ends were cut back, 2 bases at V and 8 bases at J, with 12 bases in the middle. The CDR3 consists of 14 residues. CDR3 sequence reads: CASSLRQVRGELFF. In DNA, the CDR3 is TGTGCCAGCAGTTTACGTCAGGTTAGGGGGGAGCTGTTTTTT.

This clonotype showed up just a few times. The genes are TRBV5-5 and TRBJ1-1; no reliable D call. V was shortened by 0 bases and J by 4 bases, with 10 bases between the two germline ends. The V gene's germline CDR1 is SGHKS and CDR2 YYEKEE (reference sequence). CDR3 length: 14 residues. The CDR3 bases are TGTGCCAGCAGCTTGGCGGACGAGGGCACTGAAGCTTTCTTT. This gives the protein CASSLADEGTEAFF.

This clonotype appeared a few times. The rearrangement links TRBV3-1 to TRBJ2-3; TRBD2 matches at 7 bases. CDR3 length: 17 amino acids. Germline trimming cut 0 bases from V and 6 bases from J; bases unmatched to any gene: 12. CDR1 and CDR2 (germline): LGHDT, YNNKEL (reference sequence). The CDR3 region has the DNA TGTGCCAGCAGCCAAGAATCTGGGGACTACCTTCCGGATACGCAGTATTTT. Its protein product is CASSQESGDYLPDTQYF.

This clonotype was counted only a few times. The chain combines TRBV12-3 or TRBV12-4 with TRBJ2-5; a weak D match, TRBD2 (5 bases). Trimming removed 6 bases from V and 5 bases from J, with 13 bases in between. There are 13 residues in the CDR3. The CDR3 reads CASSTEGDETQYF. The CDR3 DNA sequence: TGTGCCAGCAGCACAGAGGGAGATGAGACCCAGTACTTC.

The chain employs TRBV5-6 and TRBJ2-3, with a possible D match to TRBD2 (7 bases). In germline, CDR1 is SGHDT, CDR2 YYEEEE. Trimming removed 0 bases at V and 3 bases at J, with 14 bases between. There are 16 residues in the CDR3. The CDR3 loop is CASSLAAGAATDTQYF. CDR3 DNA sequence: TGTGCCAGCAGCTTGGCCGCGGGGGCCGCAACAGATACGCAGTATTTT.

This sequence joins TRBV29-1 and TRBJ1-2; D not certain. V gave up 4 bases and J gave up 4 bases, with 10 bases separating them. CDR1 and CDR2 (germline): SQVTM, ANQGSEA. The CDR3 is made up of 12 amino acids. The CDR3 loop reads CSVGSDLYGYTF. The CDR3 DNA is TGCAGCGTTGGTTCCGATCTCTATGGCTACACCTTC.

V usage is TRBV29-1 and J usage is TRBJ2-1, with 12 bases identical to TRBD2. V lost 0 bases and J lost 6; bases outside the gene matches: 6. CDR1 SQVTM and CDR2 ANQGSEA come from the germline V gene. The CDR3 has 16 amino acids. CDR3 amino acids: CSVEDLRLAGVNEQFF. DNA for the CDR3: TGCAGCGTTGAAGATCTTAGACTAGCGGGGGTCAATGAGCAGTTCTTC.

There are a few counts of this clonotype. This rearrangement joins TRBV20-1 to TRBJ1-6, with 9 bases lining up with TRBD1. After removal of 1 base from V and 8 bases from J, the junction contained 6 bases not matched to a gene. Germline CDR1 DFQATT, CDR2 SNEGSKA (reference sequence). The CDR3 has 15 residues. The CDR3 loop reads CSARGTGEYDSPLHF. The CDR3 DNA follows: TGCAGTGCTAGAGGGACAGGGGAGTATGATTCACCCCTCCACTTT.

This rearrangement joins TRBV20-1 to TRBJ1-5, with 11 bases identical to TRBD1. Germline lookup yields CDR1 DFQATT and CDR2 SNEGSKA (reference sequence). The trim removed 5 bases at V and 5 bases at J, leaving 2 bases unmatched. CDR3 length: 13 residues. CDR3 amino acids: CSAGDRGYQPQHF. The CDR3 DNA is TGCAGTGCTGGGGACAGGGGGTATCAGCCCCAGCATTTT.

The J gene is TRBJ1-5, the V gene TRBV19; 7 bases are shared with TRBD1. This CDR3 has 15 residues. CDR1 and CDR2 from the germline V gene are LNHDA and SQIVND (reference sequence). Trimming removed 6 bases from V and 2 bases from J; junction bases left unmatched: 7. The CDR3 reads CASRPVRGGNQPQHF. The CDR3, as DNA: TGTGCCAGTAGACCGGTCAGGGGGGGCAATCAGCCCCAGCATTTT.

This clonotype was counted ten times or more. This rearrangement joins TRBV7-3 to TRBJ2-7; tentatively, D is TRBD1 (6 bases). CDR3 length: 13 residues. Trimming took off 0 bases at V and 3 bases at J, with 6 bases between the two ends. Germline V gene lookup returns CDR1 SGHTA and CDR2 FQGTGA. The CDR3 DNA is TGTGCCAGCAGCTTAACAGGGGGCTACGAGCAGTACTTC. Its protein product is CASSLTGGYEQYF.

J is TRBJ2-7 and V is TRBV5-1; 10 bases agree with TRBD1. The V and J ends lost 4 bases and 2 bases, in that order; junction bases with no gene match: 3. The length of the CDR3 is 14 residues. Per the germline V gene, CDR1 is SGHRS and CDR2 is YFSETQ. The CDR3 loop reads CASSGTGDPYEQYF. Written as DNA, the CDR3 is TGCGCCAGCAGCGGGACAGGGGACCCCTACGAGCAGTACTTC.

This clonotype was found many times. The chain recombines TRBV5-1 with TRBJ1-1; D ambiguous. Germline values: CDR1 SGHRS, CDR2 YFSETQ. Trimming shortened V by 2 bases and J by 11 bases, and 16 bases separated the two germline ends. CDR3 length: 13 amino acids. CDR3 residues: CASSFEGGPVAFF. The CDR3 coding sequence is TGCGCCAGCAGCTTTGAGGGCGGGCCGGTGGCTTTCTTT.

This chain joins TRBV20-1 and TRBJ1-5; D is perhaps TRBD1 (6 bases). V was pared by 1 base and J by 7 bases, with 17 bases between. From germline, CDR1 is DFQATT and CDR2 SNEGSKA (reference sequence). The CDR3 sequence is 15 residues long. In nucleotides, the CDR3 is TGCAGTGCTAGAGCGGGAGGGGGGGGAGGACAGCCCCAGCATTTT. Translated, it gives CSARAGGGGGQPQHF.

This clonotype turned up a few times. V and J are TRBV30 and TRBJ1-5, with a weak D call TRBD1 (5 bases). The ends were cut back, 0 bases at V and 7 bases at J, with 10 bases in the middle. This CDR3 comprises 13 residues. Germline V gene data show CDR1 as GTSNPN and CDR2 as SVGIG (reference sequence). CDR3 nucleotide sequence: TGTGCCTGGAGTGTAGGGGACGGGCAGCCCCAGCATTTT. Its protein product is CAWSVGDGQPQHF. Full variable domain (remainder filled in from reference TRBV30 and TRBJ1-5): SQTIHQWPATLVQPVGSPLSLECTVEGTSNPNLYWYRQAAGRGLQLLFYSVGIGQISSEVPQNLSASRPQDRQFILSSKKLLLSDSGFYLCAWSVGDGQPQHFGDGTRLSIL.

This clonotype was detected only a few times. The rearrangement joins TRBV12-3 or TRBV12-4 to TRBJ1-4, with a weak D call TRBD1 (6 bases). Trimming removed 5 bases at V and 1 base at J, with 11 bases between. The CDR3 loop spans 15 amino acids. The CDR3 loop is CASSNGQLTNEKLFF. The CDR3 DNA reads TGTGCCAGCAGTAACGGACAGTTAACTAATGAAAAACTGTTTTTT.

The chain has TRBV6-2 or TRBV6-3 and TRBJ2-7; 11 bases match TRBD1. The CDR3 has 14 residues. Germline loops: CDR1 MNHEY, CDR2 SVGEGT. Trimming cost V 5 bases and J 2 bases; bases outside gene matches: 2. This CDR3 reads CASSGTGGPYEQYV. CDR3 coding DNA: TGTGCCAGCAGTGGGACAGGGGGTCCCTACGAGCAGTACGTC.

This chain links TRBV4-1 with TRBJ2-7; no reliable D call. Trimming cost V 4 bases and J 0 bases, with 10 bases left between them. The germline gives CDR1 MGHRA, CDR2 YSYEKL. The CDR3 consists of 14 residues. CDR3 DNA sequence: TGCGCCAGCAGCCTCCACATCTCCTCCTACGAGCAGTACGTC. It specifies CASSLHISSYEQYV.

The chain uses TRBV7-3 and TRBJ1-2; D is unresolved. The CDR3 contains 15 residues. In germline, CDR1 is SGHTA, CDR2 FQGTGA. V was pared by 2 bases and J by 3 bases, with 13 bases between. Here the CDR3 DNA reads TGTGCCAGCAGCTTAGAGGGTGCGGGGTACTATGGCTACACCTTC. The encoded protein is CASSLEGAGYYGYTF. The full variable domain, rest sourced from reference TRBV7-3 and TRBJ1-2, is GAGVSQTPSNKVTEKGKYVELRCDPISGHTALYWYRQSLGQGPEFLIYFQGTGAADDSGLPNDRFFAVRPEGSVSTLKIQRTERGDSAVYLCASSLEGAGYYGYTFGSGTRLTVV.

The gene calls are TRBV6-4 and TRBJ1-1, with D maybe TRBD1 (5 bases). The CDR3 has 16 amino acids. CDR1 and CDR2 from the germline V gene are MRHNA and SNTAGT. Trimming left V 2 bases short and J 0 bases short, with 13 bases between. CDR3 DNA sequence: TGTGCCAGCAGTGACCCACTAGGGGATTTGAACACTGAAGCTTTCTTT. Amino acid sequence: CASSDPLGDLNTEAFF.